One sample yielded the 2 T cell receptor beta chains listed below, sequenced in a study of tumor and adjacent non-tumor tissue in lung cancer. The library came from three nested PCR rounds adapted from ARM-PCR protocols. TCRdb reanalysed the multiplex PCR reads using MiXCR and keeps one entry per CDR3 protein. The sample includes roughly 120,000 distinct CDR3 sequences, roughly 80% of them seen just once. This sample's RNA came from whole unsorted tissue. Source material: lung tumor tissue. The receptors here all came from a woman aged 55-70 years with non-small cell lung cancer.

Of note for this clonotype: At one end the junction does not follow the germline gene, possibly because of a read error. The rearrangement joins TRBV11-3 to TRBJ2-1; 11 bases map to TRBD2. The CDR3 covers 19 residues. Per the germline V gene, CDR1 is SGHNT and CDR2 is YENEEA. CDR3 bases: TGTGCCAGCAGCCGCCAGGGACTAGCGGAGGGAAGGTCCTACAATGAGCAATTCTTC. Its translation: CASSRQGLAEGRSYNEQFF.

This chain uses TRBV20-1 with TRBJ2-2; 10 bases are a match to TRBD2. The CDR3 totals 17 residues. V gave up 0 bases and J gave up 12 bases; unmatched junction bases: 16. Germline-derived CDR1 and CDR2 are DFQATT and SNEGSKA (reference sequence). The CDR3 sequence: CSARDRRTSGNTEKLFF. The CDR3 DNA sequence: TGCAGTGCTAGAGATAGGAGGACTAGCGGAAACACCGAGAAGCTGTTTTTT.